This TCR beta chain was sequenced for a study of human T cells and chemical hapten exposure. Study background: Donors were sensitized with 2% DPC on the upper inner arm. Slight differences in pooled library volume were the main source of varying TCR yields across samples.

Time point here: patch test 1, 2 weeks after DPC sensitization. Sample treatment: therapeutic diphenylcyclopropenone sensitization with weekly scalp DPC. With 3 bases clipped from V and 0 bases from J, the junction kept 8 bases outside the gene matches. CDR1 is MDHEN and CDR2 is SYDVKM in the germline V gene. CDR3 length: 18 residues. TCRdb independently ran MiXCR on the RACE reads; one entry per CDR3 protein. The sample includes under 150,000 distinct CDR3 sequences, around an eighth of them seen just once. The sequence was obtained from a woman in her forties or fifties with alopecia areata. Some clones in this sample may be carry-over from other donors' samples. The chain uses TRBV28 and TRBJ1-5, with 10 bases aligning to TRBD1. The specimen comprised whole blood, sampled in connection with sensitization to the hapten diphenylcyclopropenone (DPC). As DNA, the CDR3 is TGTGCCAGCAGTTTTACAGGGGACAGGGGATATAGCAATCAGCCCCAGCATTTT. Translation gives CASSFTGDRGYSNQPQHF.